This is a list of T cell receptor beta chains from one sample in a study of PD-1 blockade in mismatch repair-deficient tumors. TCRdb's table, derived via immunoSEQ multiplex PCR, lists solely in-frame clones and lacks some. Among some 14,000 clones, about 88% were seen once, and the ten largest hold around 4.4%. Their specific antigens are unknown. The sequences come from cells cultured in vitro, collected from a patient treated with pembrolizumab. The receptors shown here come from an adult with mismatch repair-deficient cancer. The CDR3 runs from the conserved cysteine through the conserved F or W. The order of the fields is D gene, J gene, V gene, clone size, CDR3 DNA, CDR3 protein. The D gene is left open where the match is weak. Clone size appears in some rows only: once, few, many, or a class for an expanded clone.

- TRBJ1-1 TRBV27 - TGTGCCAGCAGTTTCAGGGGCAAAGTTTTGAACACTGAAGCTTTCTTT CASSFRGKVLNTEAFF
- TRBJ1-1 TRBV6-5 - TGTGCCAGCACCCCCGGGGCAGGAGGCACTGAAGCTTTCTTT CASTPGAGGTEAFF
- TRBJ2-5 TRBV5-4 - TGTGCCAGCAGCTCCCCTTATAAAGGAGAGACCCAGTACTTC CASSSPYKGETQYF
- TRBJ2-1 TRBV10-2 - TGCGCCAGCAGTGATGCCCTATACAATGAGCAGTTCTTC CASSDALYNEQFF
TRBD1 TRBJ2-3 TRBV28 - TGTGCCAGCGAAACAGGGGGCCCCAGCACAGATACGCAGTATTTT CASETGGPSTDTQYF
- TRBJ2-7 TRBV7-2 - TGTGCCAGCAGCCTACTAGGGAACGAGCAGTACTTC CASSLLGNEQYF
- TRBJ1-3 TRBV11-2 - TGTGCCAGCAGCTCCATGTCAAACCCCTCTGGAAACACCATATATTTT CASSSMSNPSGNTIYF
TRBD1 TRBJ2-7 TRBV19 - TGTGCCAGTAGCCGGACAGGGGGCATTGGCGAGCAGTACTTC CASSRTGGIGEQYF
TRBD2 TRBJ2-7 TRBV11-2 once TGTGCCAGCAGCTTAGGTCACGGGACTAGCGGGAGGGTCGGCTACGAGCAGTACTTC CASSLGHGTSGRVGYEQYF
TRBD1 TRBJ2-3 TRBV25-1 - TGTGCCAGCAGTGACCCTCGGGACAGGGGGACCGATTACGCTACGCAGTATTTT CASSDPRDRGTDYATQYF
- TRBJ2-5 TRBV19 - TGTGCCAGTAGTATAGGTCGAGAGACCCAGTACTTC CASSIGRETQYF
TRBD1 TRBJ2-1 TRBV9 - TGTGCCAGCAGCGGGCGGACAGGGTATGGGGAGCAGTTCTTC CASSGRTGYGEQFF
TRBD1 TRBJ2-1 TRBV7-6 few TGTGCCAGCAGCATCAGGACAGGGGTGGACGAGCAGTTCTTC CASSIRTGVDEQFF
TRBD2 TRBJ2-2 TRBV5-1 - TGCGCCAGCAGCCGAGGATCTAGCGGTCCTGGGGAGCTGTTTTTT CASSRGSSGPGELFF
TRBD1 TRBJ2-1 TRBV5-8 once TGTGCCAGCAGCGGGGGACAGGGACTGGTCAATGAGCAGTTCTTC CASSGGQGLVNEQFF
- TRBJ2-7 TRBV5-6 - TGTGCCAGCAGCTTGGAACGGACAACCTACGAGCAGTACTTC CASSLERTTYEQYF
- TRBJ1-6 TRBV5-1 - TGCGCCAGCAGCTTAGACAGCCTTAATTCACCCCTCCACTTT CASSLDSLNSPLHF
TRBD1 TRBJ1-1 TRBV29-1 - TGCAGCGTCCCCCTGGCCCGCGACAGGGCGTATACTGAAGCTTTCTTT CSVPLARDRAYTEAFF
- TRBJ1-2 TRBV28 - TGTGCCAGCAGTCCCCCCCATTATAAGGGGACCAAACGGAACTATGGCTACACCTTC CASSPPHYKGTKRNYGYTF
- TRBJ1-2 TRBV2 - TGTGCCAGCAGAGAGGGGGACAACTATGGCTACACCTTC CASREGDNYGYTF
TRBD2 TRBJ2-7 TRBV7-2 - TGTGCCAGCAGCTTAGCTCTAAGCGGGAGGGGGAGCTCCTACGAGCAGTACTTC CASSLALSGRGSSYEQYF
- TRBJ2-1 TRBV28 - TGTGCCAGCAGACGGATCGGGGGTTACAATGAGCAGTTCTTC CASRRIGGYNEQFF
- TRBJ2-1 TRBV27 - TGTGCCAGCAGTTTATTCGGGGAGAATGAGCAGTTCTTC CASSLFGENEQFF
TRBD2 TRBJ2-1 TRBV7-3 - TGTGCCAGCAGCTCCCCGGGACTAGCCTACAATGAGCAGTTCTTC CASSSPGLAYNEQFF
- TRBJ2-2 TRBV16 - TGTGCCAGCAGCCAACGAGGTTACAACACCGGGGAGCTGTTTTTT CASSQRGYNTGELFF
- TRBJ2-7 TRBV29-1 - TGCAGCGCTTTGACGGAAACCTACGAGCAGTACTTC CSALTETYEQYF
- TRBJ1-2 TRBV28 - TGTGCCAGCAGTTTGAGAAACTATGGCTACACCTTC CASSLRNYGYTF
TRBD2 TRBJ2-3 TRBV4-1 - TGCGCCAGCAGCCACCCCCAACGGCTAGCGGGAGTACCAGGGGTGACAGATACGCAGTATTTT CASSHPQRLAGVPGVTDTQYF
- TRBJ1-2 TRBV25-1 - TGTGCCAGCAGTGGACAGTCTGTCAGTCGATACACCTTC CASSGQSVSRYTF